This entry features one T cell receptor beta chain sequence. The V and J ends lost 8 bases and 4 bases respectively, with 8 bases between them. This CDR3 is built from 11 residues. Germline V gene data show CDR1 as MDHEN and CDR2 as SYDVKM. Generated by immunoSEQ multiplex PCR, the TCRdb table keeps only in-frame clones and is missing some. Among some 350,000 clones, around 87% were seen once, and the ten largest hold approximately 5%. This record belongs to a study of blood T cell repertoires in COVID-19. Study at large: Sources were T cells, B-cell-depleted T cells, or PBMCs; the material itself was cDNA or gDNA.

The age range of participants was about 18 to 89 years, with residence in about two dozen US areas. Sequencing used PBMCs or T cells enriched from blood (not recorded which). This receptor was taken from a woman younger than 45 who had recovered from COVID-19. The J gene is TRBJ1-2, the V gene TRBV28; D is possibly TRBD1 (6 bases). DNA of the CDR3: TGTGCCAGCGGACAGCCCTATGGCTACACCTTC. This codes for CASGQPYGYTF.